This TCR beta chain derives from a study of cytomegalovirus exposure and HLA in healthy donors. The PCR ran on 60 Vbeta and 13 Jbeta primers. Repertoires were generated with immunoSEQ multiplex PCR, while TCRdb's copy carries only in-frame clones and drops some. This table holds about 160,000 clones, around 75% found once. The CDR3 is made up of 13 amino acids. In germline, CDR1 is SGHTA, CDR2 FQGTGA. The V and J ends lost 5 bases and 1 base respectively, with 8 bases between them. Sequences were obtained from PBMCs. The rearrangement uses TRBV7-3 and TRBJ1-1; no definite D call. The source is a man aged 18 to 29 in good health and CMV-seropositive. The CDR3 bases are TGTGCCAGCAGCGTCACACAGAACACTGAAGCTTTCTTT. Its translation: CASSVTQNTEAFF.